Listed here are 6 T cell receptor beta chains from one sample, sequenced in a study of T cells expressing NK-cell markers. TCRdb reanalyzed the 5' RACE reads and collapses them to one entry per CDR3 protein, without DNA. Across 350,000 to 400,000 distinct CDR3 sequences, the top ten clones capture roughly a tenth of the sample. The specimen was blood T cells: a sorted CD56 or NKG2C T cell subset, CD4+ or CD8+ T cells, or bulk PBMC T cells (not recorded which). Receptors originate from a woman between 45 and 65 years old in good health.

CDR3 amino acids: CASKSRADTQYF. The chain is built from TRBV6-2 or TRBV6-3 and TRBJ2-3; no DNA is available, so the TRBD1 call from TCRdb remains unchecked. The length of the CDR3 is 12 residues. Germline V gives CDR1 MNHEY, CDR2 SVGEGT.

The genes are TRBV5-1 and TRBJ1-2. This CDR3 spans 13 amino acids. The germline CDR1 and CDR2 sequences are SGHRS and YFSETQ. CDR3 region: CASSLGVLQGYTF.

This chain connects TRBV27 to TRBJ2-2. The germline gives CDR1 MNHEY, CDR2 SMNVEV (reference sequence). This CDR3 is 14 amino acids long. The CDR3 here is CASSPRTNTGELFF.

V gene TRBV30 combines with J gene TRBJ2-2; TCRdb indicates TRBD2, and absent DNA this call remains unverified. The length of the CDR3 is 16 residues. Per the germline V gene, CDR1 is GTSNPN and CDR2 is SVGIG (reference sequence). CDR3 protein: CAWSVMAGGRDGELFF.

The chain employs TRBV7-9 and TRBJ1-4; TCRdb calls TRBD1, which cannot be checked without DNA. This CDR3 is built from 16 residues. The germline gives CDR1 SEHNR, CDR2 FQNEAQ (reference sequence). The CDR3 loop is CASNMGPSGSNEKLFF.

The chain couples TRBV2 to TRBJ2-1. The CDR3 runs to 13 residues. Germline V gene data show CDR1 as SNHLY and CDR2 as FYNNEI. CDR3 sequence: CASSGAGDNEQFF. Combining the CDR3 with reference TRBV2 and TRBJ2-1 gives the whole variable domain EPEVTQTPSHQVTQMGQEVILRCVPISNHLYFYWYRQILGQKVEFLVSFYNNEISEKSEIFDDQFSVERPDGSNFTLKIRSTKLEDSAMYFCASSGAGDNEQFFGPGTRLTVL.